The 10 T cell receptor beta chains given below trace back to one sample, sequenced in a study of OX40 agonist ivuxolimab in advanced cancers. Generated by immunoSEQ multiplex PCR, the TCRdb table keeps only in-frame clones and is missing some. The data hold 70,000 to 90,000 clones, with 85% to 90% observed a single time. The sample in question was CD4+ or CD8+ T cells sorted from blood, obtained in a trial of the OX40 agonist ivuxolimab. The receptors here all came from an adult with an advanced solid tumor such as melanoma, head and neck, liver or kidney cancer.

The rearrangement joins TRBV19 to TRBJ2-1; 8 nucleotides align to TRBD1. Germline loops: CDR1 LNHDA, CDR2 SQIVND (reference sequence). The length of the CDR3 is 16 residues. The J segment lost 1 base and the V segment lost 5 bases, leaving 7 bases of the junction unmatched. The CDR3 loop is CASSPGQGTSYNEQFF. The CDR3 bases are TGTGCCAGTAGTCCCGGACAGGGAACTTCCTACAATGAGCAGTTCTTC.

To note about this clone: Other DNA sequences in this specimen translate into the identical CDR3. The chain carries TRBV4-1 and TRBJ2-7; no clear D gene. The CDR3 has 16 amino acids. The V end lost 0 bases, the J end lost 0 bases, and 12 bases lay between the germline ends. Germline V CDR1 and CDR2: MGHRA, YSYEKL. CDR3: CASSQDWPGSSYEQYF. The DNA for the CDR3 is TGCGCCAGCAGCCAAGATTGGCCCGGAAGCTCCTACGAGCAGTACTTC.

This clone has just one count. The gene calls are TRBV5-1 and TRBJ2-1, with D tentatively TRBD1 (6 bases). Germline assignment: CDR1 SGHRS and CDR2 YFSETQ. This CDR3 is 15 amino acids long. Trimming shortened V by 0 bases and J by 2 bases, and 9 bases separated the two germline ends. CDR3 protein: CASSLGQGTYNEQFF. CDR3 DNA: TGCGCCAGCAGCTTGGGTCAGGGGACCTACAATGAGCAGTTCTTC.

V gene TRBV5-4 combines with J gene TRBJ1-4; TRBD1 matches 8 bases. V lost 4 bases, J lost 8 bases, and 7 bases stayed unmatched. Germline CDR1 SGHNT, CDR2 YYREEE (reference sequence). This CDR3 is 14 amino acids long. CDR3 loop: CASSEDRGGEKLFF. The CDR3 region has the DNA TGTGCCAGCAGCGAAGACAGGGGAGGCGAAAAACTGTTTTTT.

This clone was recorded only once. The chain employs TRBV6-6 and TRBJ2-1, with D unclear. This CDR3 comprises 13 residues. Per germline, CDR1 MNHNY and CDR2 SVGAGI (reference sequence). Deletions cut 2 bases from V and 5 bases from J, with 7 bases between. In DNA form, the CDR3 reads TGTGCCAGCAGTTACCTAAAGGACAATGAGCAGTTCTTC. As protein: CASSYLKDNEQFF.

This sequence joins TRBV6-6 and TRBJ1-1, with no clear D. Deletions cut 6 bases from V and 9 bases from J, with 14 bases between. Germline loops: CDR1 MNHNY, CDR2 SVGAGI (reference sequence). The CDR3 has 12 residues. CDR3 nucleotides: TGTGCCAGCAGCCTAAACACGGACCAAGCTTTCTTT. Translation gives CASSLNTDQAFF.

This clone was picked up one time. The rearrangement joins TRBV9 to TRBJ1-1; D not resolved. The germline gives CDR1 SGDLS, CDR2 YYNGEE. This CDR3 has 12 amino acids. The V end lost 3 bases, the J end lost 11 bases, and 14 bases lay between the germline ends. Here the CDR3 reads CASSDQRHRAFF. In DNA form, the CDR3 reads TGTGCCAGCAGCGACCAGAGACATCGGGCTTTCTTT.

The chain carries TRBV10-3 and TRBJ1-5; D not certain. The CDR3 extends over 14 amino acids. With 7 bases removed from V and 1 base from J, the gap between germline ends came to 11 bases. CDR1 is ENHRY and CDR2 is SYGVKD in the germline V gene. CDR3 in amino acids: CAIKGGGSNQPQHF. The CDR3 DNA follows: TGTGCCATCAAAGGTGGTGGGAGCAATCAGCCCCAGCATTTT.

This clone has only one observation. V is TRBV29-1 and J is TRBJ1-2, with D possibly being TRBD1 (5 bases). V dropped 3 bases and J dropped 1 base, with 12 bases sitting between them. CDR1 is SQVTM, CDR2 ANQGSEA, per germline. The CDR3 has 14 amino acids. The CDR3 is CSVEGGSVNYGYTF. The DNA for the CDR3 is TGCAGCGTTGAGGGGGGATCCGTTAACTATGGCTACACCTTC.

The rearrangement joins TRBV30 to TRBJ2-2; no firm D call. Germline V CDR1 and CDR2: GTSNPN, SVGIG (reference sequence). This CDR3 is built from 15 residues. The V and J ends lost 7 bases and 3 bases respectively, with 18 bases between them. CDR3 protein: CAYPASGIDTGELFF. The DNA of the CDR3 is TGTGCCTACCCAGCGTCTGGCATAGACACCGGGGAGCTGTTTTTT.